Below, one T cell receptor (beta chain) is given with its context. Authors' analysis steps: How many nucleated cells were present was estimated from reference gene primer amplification. Profiling relied on immunoSEQ multiplex PCR, and the TCRdb table lists in-frame clones only, not all of them. V, J and clone size are taken as reported in that table, and D and trimming were inferred from the DNA itself. The data show roughly 390,000 clones, with about 90% seen just once and 8% to 13% held by the top ten. This record comes from a study of blood T cell repertoires in COVID-19. Overall study: Some COVID-19 samples were acute and others convalescent; all came from the United States, Italy and Spain. Nucleic acid was either cDNA or gDNA, and it came from T cells, B-cell-depleted T cells, or PBMCs.

Enrolment of Seattle patients took place during active infection, and they were followed longitudinally. The germline gives CDR1 MNHEY, CDR2 SVGAGI. Trimming took 6 bases from V and 7 from J; bases not matched to a gene: 8. This CDR3 is 14 amino acids long. The sequence was collected from a woman aged 25 to 39 with COVID-19, enrolled during active disease. The chain couples TRBV6-5 to TRBJ1-5, with TRBD1 matching 8 bases. Source material: peripheral blood. CDR3 region: CASSLDRGGQPQHF. CDR3 nucleotides: TGTGCCAGCAGCCTCGACAGGGGCGGGCAGCCCCAGCATTTT.